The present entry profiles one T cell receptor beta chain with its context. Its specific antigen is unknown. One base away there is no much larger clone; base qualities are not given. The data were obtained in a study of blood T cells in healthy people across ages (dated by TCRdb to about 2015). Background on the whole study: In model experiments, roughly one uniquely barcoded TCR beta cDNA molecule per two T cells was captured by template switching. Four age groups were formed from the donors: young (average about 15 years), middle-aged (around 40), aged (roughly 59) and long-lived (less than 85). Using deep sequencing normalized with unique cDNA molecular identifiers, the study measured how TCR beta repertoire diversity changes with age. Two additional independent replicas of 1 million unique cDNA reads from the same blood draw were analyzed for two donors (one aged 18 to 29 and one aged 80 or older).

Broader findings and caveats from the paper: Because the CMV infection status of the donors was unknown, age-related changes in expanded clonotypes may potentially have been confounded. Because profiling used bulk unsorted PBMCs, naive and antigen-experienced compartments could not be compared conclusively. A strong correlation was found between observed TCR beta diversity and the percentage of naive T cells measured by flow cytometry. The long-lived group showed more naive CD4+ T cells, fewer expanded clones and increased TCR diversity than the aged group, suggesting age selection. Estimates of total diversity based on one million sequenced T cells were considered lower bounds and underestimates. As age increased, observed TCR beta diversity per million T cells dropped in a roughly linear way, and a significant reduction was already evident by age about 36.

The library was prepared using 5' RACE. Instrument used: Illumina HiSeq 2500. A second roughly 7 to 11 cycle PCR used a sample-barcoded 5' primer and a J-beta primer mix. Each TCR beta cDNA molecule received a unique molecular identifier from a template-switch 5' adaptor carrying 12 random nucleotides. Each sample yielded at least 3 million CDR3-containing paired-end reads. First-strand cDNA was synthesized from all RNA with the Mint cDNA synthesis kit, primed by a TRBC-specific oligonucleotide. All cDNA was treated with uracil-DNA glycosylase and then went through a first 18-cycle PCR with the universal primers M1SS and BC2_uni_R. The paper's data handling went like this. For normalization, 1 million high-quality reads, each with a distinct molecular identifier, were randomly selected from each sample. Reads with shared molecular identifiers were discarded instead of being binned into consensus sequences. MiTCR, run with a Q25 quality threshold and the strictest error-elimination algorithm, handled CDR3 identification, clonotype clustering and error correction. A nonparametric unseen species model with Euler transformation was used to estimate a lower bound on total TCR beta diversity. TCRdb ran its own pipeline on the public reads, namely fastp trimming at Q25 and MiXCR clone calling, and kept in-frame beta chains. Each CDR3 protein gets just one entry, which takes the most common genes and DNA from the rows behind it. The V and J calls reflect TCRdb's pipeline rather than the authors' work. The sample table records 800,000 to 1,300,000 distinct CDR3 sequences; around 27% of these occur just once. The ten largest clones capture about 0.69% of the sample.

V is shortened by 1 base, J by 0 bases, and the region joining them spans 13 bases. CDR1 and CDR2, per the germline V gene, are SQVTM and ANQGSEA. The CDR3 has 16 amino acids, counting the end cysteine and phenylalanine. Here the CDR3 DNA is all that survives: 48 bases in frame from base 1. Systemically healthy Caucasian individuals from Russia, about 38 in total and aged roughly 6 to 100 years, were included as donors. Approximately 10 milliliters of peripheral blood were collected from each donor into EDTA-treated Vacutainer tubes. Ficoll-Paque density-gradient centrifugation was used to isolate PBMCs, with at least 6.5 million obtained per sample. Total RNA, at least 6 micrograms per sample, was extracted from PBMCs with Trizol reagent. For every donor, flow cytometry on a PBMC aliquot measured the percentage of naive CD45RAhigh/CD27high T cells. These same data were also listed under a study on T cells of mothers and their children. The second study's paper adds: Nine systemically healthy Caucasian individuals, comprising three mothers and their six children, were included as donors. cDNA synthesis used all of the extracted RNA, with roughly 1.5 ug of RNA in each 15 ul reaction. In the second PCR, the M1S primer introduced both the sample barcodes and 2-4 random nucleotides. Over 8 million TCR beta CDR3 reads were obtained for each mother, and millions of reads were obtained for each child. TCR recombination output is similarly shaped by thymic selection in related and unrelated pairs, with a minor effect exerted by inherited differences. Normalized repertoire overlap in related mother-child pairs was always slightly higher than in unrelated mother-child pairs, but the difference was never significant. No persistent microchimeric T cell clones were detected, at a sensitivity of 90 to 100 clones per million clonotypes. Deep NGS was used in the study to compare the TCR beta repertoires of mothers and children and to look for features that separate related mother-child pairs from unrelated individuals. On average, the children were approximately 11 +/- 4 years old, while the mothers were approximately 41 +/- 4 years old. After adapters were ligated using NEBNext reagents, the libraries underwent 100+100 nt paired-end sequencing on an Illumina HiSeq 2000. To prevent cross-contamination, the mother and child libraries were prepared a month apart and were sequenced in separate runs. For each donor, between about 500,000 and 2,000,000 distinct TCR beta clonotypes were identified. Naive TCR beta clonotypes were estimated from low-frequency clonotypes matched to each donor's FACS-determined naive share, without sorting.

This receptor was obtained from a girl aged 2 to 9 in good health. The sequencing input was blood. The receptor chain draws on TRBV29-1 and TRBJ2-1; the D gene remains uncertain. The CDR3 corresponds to CSVEGVGQSSYNEQFF. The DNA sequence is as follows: TGCAGCGTTGAAGGGGTAGGGCAGAGCTCCTACAATGAGCAGTTCTTC.